What follows are 8 T cell receptor beta chains derived from one specimen sequenced in a study of blood T cell repertoires in COVID-19. Assay: immunoSEQ multiplex PCR; the TCRdb copy retains only in-frame clones and omits some. This repertoire shows roughly 200,000 clones, 75% to 85% found once; its top ten account for approximately 6.9%. The sequencing input was peripheral blood. The receptor set was obtained from a man between 60 and 75 years old with acute or convalescent COVID-19.

The V call is TRBV10-3, the J call TRBJ1-1; D call uncertain. The V end lost 3 bases, the J end lost 1 base, and 12 bases lay between the germline ends. Looked up from germline, CDR1 is ENHRY and CDR2 is SYGVKD. CDR3 length: 15 residues. The CDR3 region is CAISDGSVGNTEAFF. For the CDR3, the DNA is TGTGCCATCAGTGATGGTTCCGTCGGGAACACTGAAGCTTTCTTT.

This clone was seen just once. V usage is TRBV6-2 or TRBV6-3 and J usage is TRBJ1-6, with 7 positions matching TRBD1. V shed 3 bases and J 7 bases; nucleotides not matched to a gene: 9. The CDR3 covers 16 residues. Germline CDR1 MNHEY, CDR2 SVGEGT. The CDR3 DNA is TGTGCCAGCAGTTATTCTAGGACAGGAGGGAATTCACCCCTCCACTTT. Encoded protein: CASSYSRTGGNSPLHF.

The V gene is TRBV20-1, the J gene TRBJ1-1; TRBD1 matches at 10 bases. The CDR3 runs to 15 residues. V lost 3 bases to trimming and J lost 4 bases; unmatched junction nucleotides: 8. In germline, CDR1 is DFQATT, CDR2 SNEGSKA (reference sequence). The CDR3, as DNA: TGCAGTGCTAGTCGGGGACAGGGGTGGGGCACTGAAGCTTTCTTT. It is translated as CSASRGQGWGTEAFF.

The chain combines TRBV11-3 with TRBJ2-1; 10 bases map to TRBD1. The junction had 3 bases not matched to a gene; V was cut back by 5 bases and J by 2 bases. There are 15 residues in the CDR3. Germline V gene data show CDR1 as SGHNT and CDR2 as YENEEA. CDR3 protein: CASSPGQGTYNEQFF. The DNA for the CDR3 is TGTGCCAGCAGCCCGGGACAGGGGACCTACAATGAGCAGTTCTTC.

The gene calls are TRBV27 and TRBJ2-3; 7 nucleotides match TRBD2. V lost 6 bases and J lost 7; bases outside the gene matches: 19. CDR1 and CDR2 (germline): MNHEY, SMNVEV (reference sequence). The CDR3 runs to 17 residues. The DNA of the CDR3 is TGTGCCAGCAGAAGAGGAAGGCTAGCGGAGACGTCCTATACGCAGTATTTT. Protein sequence: CASRRGRLAETSYTQYF.

This chain uses TRBV11-2 with TRBJ1-5; a weak D match, TRBD1 (5 bases). The CDR3 length is 13 residues. V lost 0 bases, J lost 7 bases, and 7 bases lay in between. Germline CDR1 is SGHAT and CDR2 is FQNNGV. For the CDR3, the DNA is TGTGCCAGCAGCTTAGACGGGGGACAGCCCCAGCATTTT. Translated, it gives CASSLDGGQPQHF.

The gene calls are TRBV5-1 and TRBJ2-7; a weak D match, TRBD1 (6 bases). Trimming took off 4 bases at V and 0 bases at J, with 14 bases between the two ends. CDR3 length: 15 residues. Germline V gene sequence: CDR1 SGHRS, CDR2 YFSETQ. The CDR3 bases are TGCGCCAGCAGCCCCGGTAGGGGGTACTCCTACGAGCAGTACTTC. Translated, it gives CASSPGRGYSYEQYF.

The V call is TRBV7-3, the J call TRBJ1-5, with D possibly TRBD1 on 6 matching bases. CDR1 and CDR2 (germline): SGHTA, FQGTGA. The CDR3 sequence is 13 residues long. Trimming left V 4 bases short and J 6 bases short, with 10 bases between. DNA of the CDR3: TGTGCCAGCAGCTACAGGGACGGTCAGCCCCAGCATTTT. It specifies CASSYRDGQPQHF.